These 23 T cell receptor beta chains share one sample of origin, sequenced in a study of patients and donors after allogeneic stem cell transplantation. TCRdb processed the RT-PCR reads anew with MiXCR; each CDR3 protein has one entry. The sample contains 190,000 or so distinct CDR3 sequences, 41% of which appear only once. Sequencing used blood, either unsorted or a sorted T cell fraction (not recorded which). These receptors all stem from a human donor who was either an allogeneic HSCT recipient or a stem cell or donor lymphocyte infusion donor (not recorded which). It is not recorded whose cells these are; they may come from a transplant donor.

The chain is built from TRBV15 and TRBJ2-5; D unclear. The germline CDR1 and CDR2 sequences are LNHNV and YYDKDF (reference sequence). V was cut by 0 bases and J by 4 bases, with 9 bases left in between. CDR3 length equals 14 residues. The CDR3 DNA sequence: TGTGCCACCAGCAGAGACTATAGTGTAGAGACCCAGTACTTC. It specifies CATSRDYSVETQYF.

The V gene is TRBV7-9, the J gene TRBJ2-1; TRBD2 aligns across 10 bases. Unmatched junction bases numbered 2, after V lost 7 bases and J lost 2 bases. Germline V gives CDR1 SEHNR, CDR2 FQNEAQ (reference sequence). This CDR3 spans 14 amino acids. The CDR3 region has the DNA TGTGCCAGCAACAGCGGGAGGGCCTACAATGAGCAGTTCTTC. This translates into CASNSGRAYNEQFF.

CDR3 nucleotide sequence: TGTGCCAGCAGTCTTTCCGCCGGGACACCCTCCGCTGAAGCTTTCTTT. Encoded protein: CASSLSAGTPSAEAFF. The chain is built from TRBV7-2 and TRBJ1-1; the D gene is possibly TRBD1 (6 bases). The germline CDR1 and CDR2 sequences are SGHTA and FQGNSA. The length of the CDR3 is 16 residues. Trimming shortened V by 6 bases and J by 6 bases, and 23 bases separated the two germline ends.

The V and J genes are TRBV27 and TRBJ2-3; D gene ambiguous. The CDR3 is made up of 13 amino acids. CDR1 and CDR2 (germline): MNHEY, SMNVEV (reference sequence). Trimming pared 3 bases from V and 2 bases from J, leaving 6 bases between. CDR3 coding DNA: TGTGCCAGCAGTTTCTCAATCACAGATACGCAGTATTTT. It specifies CASSFSITDTQYF.

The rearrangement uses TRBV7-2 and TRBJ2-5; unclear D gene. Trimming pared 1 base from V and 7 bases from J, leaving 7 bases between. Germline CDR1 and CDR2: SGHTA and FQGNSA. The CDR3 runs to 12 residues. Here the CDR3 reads CASSLEDMTQYF. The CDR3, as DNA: TGTGCCAGCAGCTTAGAGGATATGACCCAGTACTTC.

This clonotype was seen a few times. The CDR3 coding sequence is TGTGCCAGCTCACAGGGACCAGGGGGGAACACTGAAGCTTTCTTT. Encoded protein: CASSQGPGGNTEAFF. The chain is built from TRBV18 and TRBJ1-1; 7 nucleotides agree with TRBD1. J was trimmed by 1 base and V by 4 bases; bases with no gene match: 6. Germline V gene sequence: CDR1 KGHSH, CDR2 LQKENI. This CDR3 comprises 15 residues.

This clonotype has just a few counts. The chain's CDR3 is CASSFQARSSYEQYF. In nucleotides, the CDR3 is TGTGCCAGCAGTTTTCAAGCGCGGAGCTCCTACGAGCAGTACTTC. V usage is TRBV12-3 or TRBV12-4 and J usage is TRBJ2-7; D gene ambiguous. V was trimmed by 3 bases and J by 0 bases, leaving 12 bases between them. The CDR3 spans 15 residues.

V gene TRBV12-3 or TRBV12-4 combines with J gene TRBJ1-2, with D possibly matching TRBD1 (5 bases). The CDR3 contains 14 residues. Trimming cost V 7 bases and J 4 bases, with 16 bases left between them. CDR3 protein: CASTYRDPAYGYTF. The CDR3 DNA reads TGTGCCAGCACCTACCGGGACCCAGCCTATGGCTACACCTTC.

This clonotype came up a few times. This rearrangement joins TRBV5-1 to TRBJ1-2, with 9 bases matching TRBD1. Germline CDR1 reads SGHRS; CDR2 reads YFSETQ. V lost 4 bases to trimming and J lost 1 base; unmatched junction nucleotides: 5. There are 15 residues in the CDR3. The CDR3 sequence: CASSVPGQGNYGYTF. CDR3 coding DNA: TGCGCCAGCAGCGTTCCGGGACAGGGTAACTATGGCTACACCTTC.

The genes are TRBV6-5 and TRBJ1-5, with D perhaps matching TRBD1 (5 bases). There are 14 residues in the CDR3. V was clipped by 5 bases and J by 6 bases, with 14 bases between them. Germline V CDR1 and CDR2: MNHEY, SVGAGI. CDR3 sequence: CASSDTGTAQPQHF. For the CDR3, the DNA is TGTGCCAGCAGTGACACCGGGACCGCTCAGCCCCAGCATTTT.

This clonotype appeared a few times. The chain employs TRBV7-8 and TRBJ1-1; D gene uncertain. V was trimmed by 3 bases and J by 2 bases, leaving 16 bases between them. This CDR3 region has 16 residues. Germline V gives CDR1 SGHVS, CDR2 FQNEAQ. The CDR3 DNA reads TGTGCCAGCAGCTTGAGGGCAGGACCCATCAACACTGAAGCTTTCTTT. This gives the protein CASSLRAGPINTEAFF.

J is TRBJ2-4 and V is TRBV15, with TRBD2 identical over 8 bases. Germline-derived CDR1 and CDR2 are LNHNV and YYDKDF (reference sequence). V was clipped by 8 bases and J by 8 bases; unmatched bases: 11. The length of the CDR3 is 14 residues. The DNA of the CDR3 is TGTGCCACCTCCTCGGGACTAGAGGATGACATTCAGTACTTC. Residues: CATSSGLEDDIQYF. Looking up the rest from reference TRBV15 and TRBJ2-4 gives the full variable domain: DAMVIQNPRYQVTQFGKPVTLSCSQTLNHNVMYWYQQKSSQAPKLLFHYYDKDFNNEADTPDNFQSRRPNTSFCFLDIRSPGLGDTAMYLCATSSGLEDDIQYFGAGTRLSVL.

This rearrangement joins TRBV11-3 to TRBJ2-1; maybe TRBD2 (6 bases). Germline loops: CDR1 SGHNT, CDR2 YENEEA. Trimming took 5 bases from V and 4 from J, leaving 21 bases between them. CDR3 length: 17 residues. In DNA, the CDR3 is TGTGCCAGCAGCCCTCACCCTAGCGCGACGAAGTACAATGAGCAGTTCTTC. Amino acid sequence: CASSPHPSATKYNEQFF.

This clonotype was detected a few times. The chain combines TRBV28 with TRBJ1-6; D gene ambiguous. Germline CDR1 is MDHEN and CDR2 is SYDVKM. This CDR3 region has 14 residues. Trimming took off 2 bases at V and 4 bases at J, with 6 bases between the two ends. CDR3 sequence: CASSLMVYNSPLHF. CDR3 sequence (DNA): TGTGCCAGCAGTTTAATGGTGTATAATTCACCCCTCCACTTT.

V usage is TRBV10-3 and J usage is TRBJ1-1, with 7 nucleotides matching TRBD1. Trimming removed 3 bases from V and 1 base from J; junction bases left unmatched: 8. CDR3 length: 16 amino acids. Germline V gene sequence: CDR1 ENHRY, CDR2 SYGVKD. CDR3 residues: CAISDLLGQTNTEAFF. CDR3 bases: TGTGCCATCAGTGACCTTTTGGGACAGACGAACACTGAAGCTTTCTTT.

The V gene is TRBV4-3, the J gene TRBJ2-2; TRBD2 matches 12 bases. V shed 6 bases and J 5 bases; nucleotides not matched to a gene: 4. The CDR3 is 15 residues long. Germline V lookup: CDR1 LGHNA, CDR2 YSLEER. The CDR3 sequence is CASSSLAGGTGELFF. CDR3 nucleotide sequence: TGCGCCAGCAGTTCCCTAGCGGGAGGGACCGGGGAGCTGTTTTTT.

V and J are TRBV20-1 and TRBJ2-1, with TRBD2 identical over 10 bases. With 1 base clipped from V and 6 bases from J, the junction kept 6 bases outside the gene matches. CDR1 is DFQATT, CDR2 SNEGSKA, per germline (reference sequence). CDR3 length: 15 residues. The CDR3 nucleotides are TGCAGTGCTAGAGGTCCTAGCGGGAGAGGCAATGAGCAGTTCTTC. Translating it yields CSARGPSGRGNEQFF.

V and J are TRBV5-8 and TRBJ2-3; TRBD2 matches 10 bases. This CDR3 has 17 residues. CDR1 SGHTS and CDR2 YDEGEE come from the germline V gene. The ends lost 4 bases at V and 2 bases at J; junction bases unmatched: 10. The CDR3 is CASSLDLLAGLTDTQYF. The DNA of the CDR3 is TGTGCCAGCAGCCTAGACTTACTAGCGGGGCTCACAGATACGCAGTATTTT.

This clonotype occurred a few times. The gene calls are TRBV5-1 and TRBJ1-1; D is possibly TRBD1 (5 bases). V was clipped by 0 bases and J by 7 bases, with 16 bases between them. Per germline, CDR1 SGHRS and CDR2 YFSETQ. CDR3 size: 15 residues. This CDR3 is CASSLDMGEKSEAFF. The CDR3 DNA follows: TGCGCCAGCAGCTTGGATATGGGGGAGAAGAGTGAAGCTTTCTTT. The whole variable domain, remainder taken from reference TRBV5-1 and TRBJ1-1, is KAGVTQTPRYLIKTRGQQVTLSCSPISGHRSVSWYQQTPGQGLQFLFEYFSETQRNKGNFPGRFSGRQFSNSRSEMNVSTLELGDSALYLCASSLDMGEKSEAFFGQGTRLTVV.

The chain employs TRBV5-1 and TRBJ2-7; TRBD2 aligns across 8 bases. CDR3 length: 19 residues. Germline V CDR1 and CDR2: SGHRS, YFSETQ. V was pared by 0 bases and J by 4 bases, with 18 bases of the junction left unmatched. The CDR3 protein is CASSLGVAGPHGYQYEQYF. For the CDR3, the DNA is TGCGCCAGCAGCTTGGGGGTAGCGGGACCCCATGGGTACCAGTACGAGCAGTACTTC. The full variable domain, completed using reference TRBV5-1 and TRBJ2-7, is KAGVTQTPRYLIKTRGQQVTLSCSPISGHRSVSWYQQTPGQGLQFLFEYFSETQRNKGNFPGRFSGRQFSNSRSEMNVSTLELGDSALYLCASSLGVAGPHGYQYEQYFGPGTRLTVT.

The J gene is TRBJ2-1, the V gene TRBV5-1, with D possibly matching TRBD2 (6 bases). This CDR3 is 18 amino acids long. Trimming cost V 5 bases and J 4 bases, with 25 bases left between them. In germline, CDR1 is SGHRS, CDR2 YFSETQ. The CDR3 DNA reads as TGCGCCAGCAGGTTTAGGTCACTCTTGGCTAGCGTATACAATGAGCAGTTCTTC. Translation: CASRFRSLLASVYNEQFF.

CDR3 in amino acids: CASSAGSGANVLTF. For the CDR3, the DNA is TGTGCCAGCAGCGCAGGGTCTGGGGCCAACGTCCTGACTTTC. The rearrangement links TRBV9 to TRBJ2-6, with D tentatively TRBD1 (5 bases). Germline-derived CDR1 and CDR2 are SGDLS and YYNGEE. Trimming shortened V by 3 bases and J by 1 base, and 5 bases separated the two germline ends. This CDR3 region has 14 residues.

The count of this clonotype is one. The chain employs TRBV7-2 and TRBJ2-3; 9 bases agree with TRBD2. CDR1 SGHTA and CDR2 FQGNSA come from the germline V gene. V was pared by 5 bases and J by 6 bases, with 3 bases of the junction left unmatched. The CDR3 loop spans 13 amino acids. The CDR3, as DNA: TGTGCCAGCAGCACCGGACTAGCGGATACGCAGTATTTT. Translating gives CASSTGLADTQYF.